The subject of this entry is one T cell receptor beta chain. The CDR3 has 15 residues. This entry belongs to a study of T cells expressing NK-cell markers. The overall study: Among the eight sequenced donors, seven tested HCMV-seropositive and one tested seronegative.

Using the 5' RACE reads, TCRdb records one entry per CDR3 protein without DNA. The table for this sample gives about 380,000 distinct CDR3 sequences. Sample: blood T cells: a sorted CD56 or NKG2C T cell subset, CD4+ or CD8+ T cells, or bulk PBMC T cells (not recorded which). The TCR originated in a man aged 18 to 69 in good health. The chain links TRBV12-3 or TRBV12-4 to TRBJ1-5; TCRdb names TRBD1, which stays unverified in the absence of DNA. The CDR3 loop is CASSLSAGRNQPQHF.